This record covers a single T cell receptor (beta chain). Healthy bone marrow donors formed the donor group. This sample was included in a study of cytomegalovirus exposure and HLA in healthy donors. Amplification used 60 Vbeta primers and 13 Jbeta primers. Measured with immunoSEQ multiplex PCR; TCRdb has only the in-frame clones, and not every one. The sample comprises fewer than 250,000 clones, almost 75% of which are singletons, and 3.1% rests with the top ten. What was sequenced was PBMCs. The TCR originated in a woman in her 30s in good health and CMV-seropositive.

CDR3 DNA sequence: TGCAGCGTCCCCGGACTAGCGGGAGCCTACAATGAGCAGTTCTTC. Its protein product is CSVPGLAGAYNEQFF. V and J are TRBV29-1 and TRBJ2-1; TRBD2 aligns across 13 bases. V trimming: 6 bases; J trimming: 2 bases; junction bases outside the gene matches: 4. CDR1 and CDR2 (germline): SQVTM, ANQGSEA. The CDR3 loop spans 15 amino acids.